A selection of T cell receptor beta chains follows, all from one sample in a study of T cell responses to AZD1222 COVID-19 vaccine. Data came from immunoSEQ multiplex PCR; TCRdb stores just in-frame clones and leaves some out. The data hold 150,000 to 160,000 clones, with 90% observed a single time. This specimen consisted of peripheral blood, obtained on day 0 of AZD1222 vaccination. All receptors come from an adult in good health. Each CDR3 is given without its conserved first and last residue. Fields, in order: V gene, J gene, CDR3 length, clone size, CDR3 protein. Some rows have no size entry. The others give once, few or many, or a class for an expanded clone.

V: TRBV5-6
J: TRBJ2-2
length: 13
size: .
CDR3: ASSLDEHYTGELF

V: TRBV10-3
J: TRBJ1-1
length: 12
size: .
CDR3: AISAKGMGTEAF

V: TRBV25-1
J: TRBJ2-1
length: 10
size: .
CDR3: ASSELSDFQF

V: TRBV7-9
J: TRBJ2-1
length: 13
size: few
CDR3: ASSTLAGVGYEQF

V: TRBV19
J: TRBJ2-5
length: 12
size: .
CDR3: ASSISEYQETQY

V: TRBV28
J: TRBJ2-2
length: 11
size: .
CDR3: ASSPKITGELF

V: TRBV13
J: TRBJ1-1
length: 12
size: .
CDR3: ASSARAGLTEAF

V: TRBV5-4
J: TRBJ2-5
length: 13
size: .
CDR3: ASSLVDRDKETQY

V: TRBV13
J: TRBJ2-3
length: 13
size: .
CDR3: ASSLEREGFDTQY

V: TRBV5-4
J: TRBJ1-1
length: 12
size: .
CDR3: ASSNQGGLTEAF

V: TRBV6-5
J: TRBJ1-2
length: 13
size: .
CDR3: ASRPWDRGSYGYT

V: TRBV6-4
J: TRBJ1-1
length: 11
size: few
CDR3: ASRREQNTEAF

V: TRBV4-2
J: TRBJ2-2
length: 14
size: .
CDR3: ASSQARQGWTGELF

V: TRBV7-8
J: TRBJ2-3
length: 13
size: once
CDR3: ASSLRTGYTDTQY

V: TRBV10-3
J: TRBJ1-4
length: 12
size: .
CDR3: AISRDGSNEKLF

V: TRBV3-1/TRBV3-2
J: TRBJ2-7
length: 12
size: .
CDR3: ASSNRGSSYEQY

V: TRBV27
J: TRBJ1-1
length: 12
size: few
CDR3: ASSPWGPNTEAF

V: TRBV9
J: TRBJ2-3
length: 11
size: .
CDR3: ASSGTRQETQY

V: TRBV20-1
J: TRBJ1-4
length: 13
size: .
CDR3: SASRTVGANEKLF

V: TRBV19
J: TRBJ1-5
length: 13
size: .
CDR3: ASSMTVYSNQPQH

V: TRBV5-1
J: TRBJ1-2
length: 11
size: .
CDR3: ASSSSAGYGYT

V: TRBV19
J: TRBJ1-1
length: 14
size: .
CDR3: ASSIGRQLMNTEAF

V: TRBV28
J: TRBJ2-5
length: 13
size: .
CDR3: ASSSPGTGGETQY

V: TRBV25-1
J: TRBJ1-4
length: 13
size: .
CDR3: ASSRRDDLNEKLF

V: TRBV5-8
J: TRBJ2-2
length: 12
size: .
CDR3: ASRTPLNTGELF

V: TRBV4-3
J: TRBJ2-2
length: 13
size: .
CDR3: ASSQGTANTGELF